The entry below gives a single TCR beta chain sequence along with its context. Its antigen is currently unknown. The germline gives CDR1 LGHNA, CDR2 YSLEER. The germline V and J ends were trimmed by 3 bases and 6 bases, with 15 bases remaining between them. The CDR3 has 14 residues. The data belong to a study of CD4+ T cells in melanoma. General study results and limits: A reported correlation linked neoantigen-specific CD4+ T cells to CD8+, macrophage and B cell function. Reportedly, melanoma neoantigen-specific CD4+ T cells showed varied differentiation states.

Produced via immunoSEQ multiplex PCR; TCRdb's table is partial and in-frame only. The sample gives 40,000 to 50,000 clones, roughly 89% of which show up once; approximately 12% is in the top ten. This chain uses TRBV4-3 with TRBJ2-7; D tentatively fits TRBD1 or TRBD2 (5 bases each). This clonotype was sampled from a human donor with melanoma. Sequenced input: peripheral blood. The CDR3 loop reads CASSQGPAEGEQYF. The DNA of the CDR3 is TGCGCCAGCAGCCAGGGACCCGCAGAGGGCGAGCAGTACTTC.